Listed here is a single T cell receptor (beta chain). The data stem from a study of blood T cell repertoires in COVID-19. Study-wide context: T cells, B-cell-depleted T cells, or PBMCs supplied cDNA or gDNA.

As originally analysed: It was from reference gene primer amplification that nucleated cell counts were estimated. Generated by immunoSEQ multiplex PCR, the TCRdb table keeps only in-frame clones and is missing some. The V and J calls and the clone size are those of that table, but D and trimming were determined from the DNA. The sample holds approximately 120,000 clones, 60% to 85% seen once. CDR3 length: 16 residues. The J segment lost 5 bases and the V segment lost 5 bases, leaving 9 bases of the junction unmatched. CDR1 and CDR2 from the germline V gene are SSHAT and FNYEAQ (reference sequence). Material for sequencing was peripheral blood. The receptor comes from a human donor in a cohort sampled during active or convalescent COVID-19. The gene calls are TRBV7-7 and TRBJ2-3; 11 nucleotides line up with TRBD2. The CDR3 loop reads CASSPGASGGRDTQYF. The CDR3 DNA reads as TGTGCCAGCAGCCCGGGGGCTAGCGGGGGGAGAGATACGCAGTATTTT.